Presented here are 5 T cell receptor beta chains from one specimen sequenced in a study of molecular identifiers for immune sequencing clone quantification. TCRdb called the PCR reads again in MiXCR, with one record for every CDR3 protein. The sample has about 640,000 distinct CDR3 sequences, roughly 21% seen once; the top ten hold under 0.95%. Sequencing input: naive CD8+ T cells from blood, with Jurkat cell RNA spiked in. The sample's subset: FACS-sorted CD8+CD4-CCR7+CD45RA+ naive T cells. These receptors came from a human donor in good health. Some libraries in this study had Jurkat cell RNA spiked in.

This clonotype was detected ten times or more. The chain couples TRBV4-3 to TRBJ2-3; TRBD1 matches 7 bases. Germline V lookup: CDR1 LGHNA, CDR2 YSLEER. V lost 0 bases, J lost 4 bases, and 10 bases stayed unmatched. The CDR3 runs 17 residues. Written as DNA, the CDR3 is TGCGCCAGCAGCCAAGAGCGAGTGACAGGGTCAGCAGATACGCAGTATTTT. It is translated as CASSQERVTGSADTQYF.

The chain employs TRBV5-1 and TRBJ2-7, with 8 bases lining up with TRBD2. V dropped 2 bases and J dropped 6; count of bases not matched to a gene: 13. CDR3 size: 16 residues. CDR1 SGHRS and CDR2 YFSETQ come from the germline V gene. CDR3 loop: CASSLVTGGGPFEQYF. CDR3 DNA sequence: TGCGCCAGCAGCTTAGTTACGGGCGGGGGGCCTTTCGAGCAGTACTTC.

This clonotype was found a few times. DNA for the CDR3: TGTGCCAGCAGTTTACGGGAGACCGAAGAGACCCAGTACTTC. Its translation: CASSLRETEETQYF. This chain joins TRBV12-3 or TRBV12-4 and TRBJ2-5, with D perhaps matching TRBD2 (6 bases). The CDR3 consists of 14 residues. V was clipped by 2 bases and J by 3 bases, with 10 bases between them.

Ten or more counts support this clonotype. The chain combines TRBV24-1 with TRBJ1-5, with D unresolved. Trimming took off 3 bases at V and 0 bases at J, with 8 bases between the two ends. Germline loops: CDR1 KGHDR, CDR2 SFDVKD. CDR3 size: 15 residues. The CDR3 region is CATSDGRYSNQPQHF. The CDR3 bases are TGTGCCACCAGTGATGGTCGGTATAGCAATCAGCCCCAGCATTTT.

This clonotype was picked up a small number of times. The gene calls are TRBV27 and TRBJ2-5; D gene uncertain. In germline, CDR1 is MNHEY, CDR2 SMNVEV (reference sequence). V lost 0 bases and J 4 bases, leaving 15 bases between the germline ends. This CDR3 is 16 amino acids long. The CDR3 is CASSLSFFAVGETQYF. The DNA for the CDR3 is TGTGCCAGCAGTTTATCGTTTTTTGCGGTAGGAGAGACCCAGTACTTC.